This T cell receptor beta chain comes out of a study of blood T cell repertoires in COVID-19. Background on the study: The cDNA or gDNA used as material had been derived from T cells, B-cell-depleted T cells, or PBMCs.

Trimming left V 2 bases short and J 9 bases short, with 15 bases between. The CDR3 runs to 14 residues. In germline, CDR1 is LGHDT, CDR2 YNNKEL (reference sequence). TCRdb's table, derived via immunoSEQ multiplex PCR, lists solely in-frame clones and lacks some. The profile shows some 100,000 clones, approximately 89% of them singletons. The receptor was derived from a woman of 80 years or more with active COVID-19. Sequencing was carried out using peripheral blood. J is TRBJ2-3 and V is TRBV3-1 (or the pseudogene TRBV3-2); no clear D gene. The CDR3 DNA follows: TGTGCCAGCAGCCAAATGCAGACGACGCGGACGCAGTATTTT. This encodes CASSQMQTTRTQYF.